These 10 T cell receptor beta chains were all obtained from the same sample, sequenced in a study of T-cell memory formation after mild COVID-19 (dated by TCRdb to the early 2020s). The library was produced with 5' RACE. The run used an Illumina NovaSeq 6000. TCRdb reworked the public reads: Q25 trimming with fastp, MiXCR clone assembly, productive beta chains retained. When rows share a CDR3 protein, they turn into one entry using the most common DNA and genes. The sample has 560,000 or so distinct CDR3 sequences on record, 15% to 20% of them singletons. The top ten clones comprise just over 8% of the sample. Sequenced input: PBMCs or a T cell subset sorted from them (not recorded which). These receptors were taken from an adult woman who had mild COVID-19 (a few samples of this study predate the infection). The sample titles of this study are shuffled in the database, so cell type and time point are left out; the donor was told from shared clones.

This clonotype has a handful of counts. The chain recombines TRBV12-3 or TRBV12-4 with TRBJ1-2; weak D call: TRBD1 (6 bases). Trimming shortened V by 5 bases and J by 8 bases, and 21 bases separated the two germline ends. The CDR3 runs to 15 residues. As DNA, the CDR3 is TGTGCCAGCAGTCCCGCAATGGGGCAGGGGTTAGGCTACACCTTC. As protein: CASSPAMGQGLGYTF.

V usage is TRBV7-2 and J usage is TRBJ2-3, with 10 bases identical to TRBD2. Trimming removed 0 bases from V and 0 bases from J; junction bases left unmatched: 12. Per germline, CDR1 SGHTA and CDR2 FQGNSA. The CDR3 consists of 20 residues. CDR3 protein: CASSLAGRLAGDRSTDTQYF. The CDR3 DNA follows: TGTGCCAGCAGCTTAGCGGGGCGGCTAGCGGGAGATCGGAGCACAGATACGCAGTATTTT.

CDR3 DNA sequence: TGCAGTGCTTCGACTAGCGGGGGGGCCGGTTTTAACGAGCAGTACTTC. Translating it yields CSASTSGGAGFNEQYF. The chain recombines TRBV20-1 with TRBJ2-7; 14 bases map to TRBD2. The germline V gene has CDR1 DFQATT and CDR2 SNEGSKA (reference sequence). Germline trimming cut 5 bases from V and 5 bases from J; bases unmatched to any gene: 11. The CDR3 extends over 16 amino acids.

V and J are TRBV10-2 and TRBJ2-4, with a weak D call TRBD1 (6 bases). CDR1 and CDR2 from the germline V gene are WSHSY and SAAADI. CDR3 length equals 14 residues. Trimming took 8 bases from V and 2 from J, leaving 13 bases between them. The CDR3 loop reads CASAPRGTKNIQYF. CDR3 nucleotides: TGCGCCAGCGCACCAAGGGGGACCAAAAACATTCAGTACTTC.

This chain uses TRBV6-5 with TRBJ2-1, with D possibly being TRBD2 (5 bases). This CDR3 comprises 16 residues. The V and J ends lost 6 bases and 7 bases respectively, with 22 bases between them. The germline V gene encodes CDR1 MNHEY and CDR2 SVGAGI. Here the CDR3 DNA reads TGTGCCAGCAGCCTCTTTCCGGGGAATACGAGGAATGAGCAGTTCTTC. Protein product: CASSLFPGNTRNEQFF.

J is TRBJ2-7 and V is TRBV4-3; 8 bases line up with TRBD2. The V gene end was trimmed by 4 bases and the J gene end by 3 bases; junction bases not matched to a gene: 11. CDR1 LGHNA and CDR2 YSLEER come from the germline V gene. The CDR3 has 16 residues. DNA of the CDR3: TGCGCCAGCAGCCCCGGTTTGAGTAGCGGGATCTACGAGCAGTACTTC. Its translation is CASSPGLSSGIYEQYF.

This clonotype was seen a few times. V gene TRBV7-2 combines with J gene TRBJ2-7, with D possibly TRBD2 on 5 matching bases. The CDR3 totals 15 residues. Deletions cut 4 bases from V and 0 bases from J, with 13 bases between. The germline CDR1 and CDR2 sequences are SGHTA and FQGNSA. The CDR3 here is CASSSNSGDSYEQYF. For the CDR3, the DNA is TGTGCCAGCAGCTCGAACTCCGGGGACTCCTACGAGCAGTACTTC.

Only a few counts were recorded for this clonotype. The CDR3 DNA sequence: TGTGCCAGCAGTTACGTAGGGAATGAGCAGTTCTTC. It is translated as CASSYVGNEQFF. This rearrangement joins TRBV6-2 or TRBV6-3 to TRBJ2-1; no definite D call. The ends were cut back, 2 bases at V and 7 bases at J, with 6 bases in the middle. CDR1 is MNHEY, CDR2 SVGEGT, per germline. The CDR3 has 12 amino acids.

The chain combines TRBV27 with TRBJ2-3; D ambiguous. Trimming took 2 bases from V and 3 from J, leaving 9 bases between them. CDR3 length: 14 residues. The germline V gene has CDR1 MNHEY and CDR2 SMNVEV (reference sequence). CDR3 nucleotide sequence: TGTGCCAGCAGTTTAAATTCTCAGACAGATACGCAGTATTTT. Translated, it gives CASSLNSQTDTQYF.

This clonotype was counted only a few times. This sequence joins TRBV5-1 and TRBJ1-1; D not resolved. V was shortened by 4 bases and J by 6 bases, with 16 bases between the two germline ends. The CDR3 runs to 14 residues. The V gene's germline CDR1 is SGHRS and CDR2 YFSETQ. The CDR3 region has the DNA TGCGCCAGCAGCCCAAATACGGGAGGGTCTGAAGCTTTCTTT. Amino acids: CASSPNTGGSEAFF.